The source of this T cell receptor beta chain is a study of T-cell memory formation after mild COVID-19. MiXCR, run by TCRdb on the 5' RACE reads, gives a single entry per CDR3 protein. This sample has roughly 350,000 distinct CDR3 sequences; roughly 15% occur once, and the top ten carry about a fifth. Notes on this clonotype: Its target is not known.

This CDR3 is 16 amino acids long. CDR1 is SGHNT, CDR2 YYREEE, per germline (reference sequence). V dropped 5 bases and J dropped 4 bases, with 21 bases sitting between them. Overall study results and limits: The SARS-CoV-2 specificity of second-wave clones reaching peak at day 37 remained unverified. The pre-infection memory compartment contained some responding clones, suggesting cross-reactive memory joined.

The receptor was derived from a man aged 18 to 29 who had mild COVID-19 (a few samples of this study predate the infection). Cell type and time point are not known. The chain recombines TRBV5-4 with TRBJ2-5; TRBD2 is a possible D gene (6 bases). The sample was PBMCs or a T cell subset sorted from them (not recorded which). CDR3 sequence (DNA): TGTGCCAGCAGGGAGAGGTCTACTAGCCCCCCAGAGACCCAGTACTTC. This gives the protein CASRERSTSPPETQYF.